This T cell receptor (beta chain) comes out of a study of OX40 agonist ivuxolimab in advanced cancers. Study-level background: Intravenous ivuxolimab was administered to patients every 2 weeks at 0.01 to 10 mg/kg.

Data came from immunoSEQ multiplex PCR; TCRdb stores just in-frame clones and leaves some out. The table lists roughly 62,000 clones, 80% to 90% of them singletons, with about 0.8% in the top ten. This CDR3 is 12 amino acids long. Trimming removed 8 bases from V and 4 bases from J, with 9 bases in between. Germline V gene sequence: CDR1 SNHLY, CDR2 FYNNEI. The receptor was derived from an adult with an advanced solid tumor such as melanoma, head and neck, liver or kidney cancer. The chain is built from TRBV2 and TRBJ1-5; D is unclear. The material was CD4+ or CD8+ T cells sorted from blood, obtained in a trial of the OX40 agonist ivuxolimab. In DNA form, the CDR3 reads TGTGCCAGCGCCGGTCGAAATCAGCCCCAGCATTTT. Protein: CASAGRNQPQHF.